What follows are 2 T cell receptor beta chains derived from one specimen sequenced in a study of cytomegalovirus exposure and HLA in healthy donors. The PCR had 60 Vbeta and 13 Jbeta primers. The data were produced by immunoSEQ multiplex PCR, yet TCRdb's version contains in-frame clones alone and is incomplete. The sample has 150,000 to 200,000 clones, roughly two thirds seen once. Sequencing used PBMCs. The receptors come from a woman aged 30 to 39 in good health and CMV-seronegative.

This clone was observed a few times. Within the sample, other DNA sequences also encode this same CDR3. This chain links TRBV27 with TRBJ1-2, with D unclear. Germline lookup yields CDR1 MNHEY and CDR2 SMNVEV (reference sequence). V was pared by 6 bases and J by 0 bases, with 17 bases between. The CDR3 consists of 16 residues. In DNA, the CDR3 is TGTGCCAGCAGCTCCTCTCCGGGGTTAGCTAACTATGGCTACACCTTC. It specifies CASSSSPGLANYGYTF.

The V gene is TRBV9, the J gene TRBJ1-5; a weak D match, TRBD1 (6 bases). Between the trimmed V and J ends, which lost 6 bases and 2 bases, there was a span of 18 bases. The CDR3 spans 16 residues. The germline CDR1 and CDR2 sequences are SGDLS and YYNGEE. For the CDR3, the DNA is TGTGCCAGCACCTTAGAGGGGGTTGGCGGCAATCAGCCCCAGCATTTT. The encoded protein is CASTLEGVGGNQPQHF.